The 17 T cell receptor beta chains listed next were all sequenced from one sample in a study of pediatric ulcerative colitis. The assay was immunoSEQ multiplex PCR, and TCRdb's table has in-frame clones only and misses some. This sample has tens of thousands of clones; roughly 72% occur once, and the top ten carry 0.65% to 0.95%. During colonoscopy, one to two rectal pinch biopsies were collected. Sequenced material: gut tissue. The receptors were sampled from a boy aged 5-17 years with moderate ulcerative colitis.

This clone was seen only a few times. The V gene is TRBV5-4, the J gene TRBJ1-2; 8 positions agree with TRBD1. Germline loops: CDR1 SGHNT, CDR2 YYREEE (reference sequence). Trimming removed 3 bases from V and 4 bases from J; junction bases left unmatched: 8. The CDR3 has 15 amino acids. CDR3 in amino acids: CASSYLGTGTYGYTF. CDR3 DNA: TGTGCCAGCAGCTACCTCGGGACAGGAACCTATGGCTACACCTTC.

CDR3 residues: CASSLAGTGAFNEQFF. The CDR3 nucleotides read TGCGCCAGCAGCTTGGCCGGGACAGGGGCATTCAATGAGCAGTTCTTC. The rearrangement joins TRBV5-1 to TRBJ2-1; 10 positions match TRBD1. The CDR3 consists of 16 residues. CDR1 is SGHRS and CDR2 is YFSETQ in the germline V gene. V trimming: 0 bases; J trimming: 6 bases; junction bases outside the gene matches: 6.

The gene calls are TRBV9 and TRBJ2-1; 7 nucleotides line up with TRBD2. Germline V lookup: CDR1 SGDLS, CDR2 YYNGEE. Trimming cost V 0 bases and J 4 bases; bases outside gene matches: 7. CDR3 length: 16 amino acids. CDR3 DNA sequence: TGTGCCAGCAGCGTAGCTGGGCTAGCGGAGTACAATGAGCAGTTCTTC. This translates into CASSVAGLAEYNEQFF.

This clone was recorded a few times. The rearrangement uses TRBV6-6 and TRBJ1-6; D is unresolved. Germline V gives CDR1 MNHNY, CDR2 SVGAGI (reference sequence). CDR3 size: 16 residues. V was clipped by 6 bases and J by 0 bases, with 12 bases between them. The CDR3 DNA reads as TGTGCCAGCAGCCAACGTACTAGCTCCTATAATTCACCCCTCCACTTT. Its translation is CASSQRTSSYNSPLHF.

The chain recombines TRBV21-1 with TRBJ2-5. TRBV21-1 is shown as a pseudogene. This CDR3 is 17 amino acids long. CDR3 loop: CASSITVDWLLGETQYF. The CDR3 DNA reads TGTGCCAGCAGCATCACCGTTGACTGGCTATTGGGGGAGACCCAGTACTTC.

The chain joins TRBV5-1 to TRBJ2-3; TRBD2 matches at 10 bases. The CDR3 extends over 17 amino acids. After removal of 0 bases from V and 4 bases from J, the junction contained 8 bases not matched to a gene. Germline V gives CDR1 SGHRS, CDR2 YFSETQ. The CDR3 nucleotides read TGCGCCAGCAGCTTGGTTCTTAGCGGGGGGCCCCCAGATACGCAGTATTTT. Translated, it gives CASSLVLSGGPPDTQYF.

The chain combines TRBV15 with TRBJ1-5; TRBD1 aligns across 7 bases. CDR3 length: 14 amino acids. Germline V CDR1 and CDR2: LNHNV, YYDKDF (reference sequence). The ends lost 0 bases at V and 4 bases at J; junction bases unmatched: 0. CDR3 loop: CATSREQGNQPQHF. Written as DNA, the CDR3 is TGTGCCACCAGCAGAGAACAGGGGAATCAGCCCCAGCATTTT. Looking up the rest from reference TRBV15 and TRBJ1-5 gives the full variable domain: DAMVIQNPRYQVTQFGKPVTLSCSQTLNHNVMYWYQQKSSQAPKLLFHYYDKDFNNEADTPDNFQSRRPNTSFCFLDIRSPGLGDTAMYLCATSREQGNQPQHFGDGTRLSIL.

The V call is TRBV27, the J call TRBJ1-6, with 7 bases lining up with TRBD1. V trimming: 5 bases; J trimming: 6 bases; junction bases outside the gene matches: 13. The V gene's germline CDR1 is MNHEY and CDR2 SMNVEV (reference sequence). This CDR3 is built from 17 residues. CDR3 nucleotides: TGTGCCAGCAGTCCCTACAGGGGAGCTTGGGGTAATTCACCCCTCCACTTT. It specifies CASSPYRGAWGNSPLHF.

The rearrangement joins TRBV5-1 to TRBJ2-3, with 7 nucleotides matching TRBD2. V trimming: 5 bases; J trimming: 4 bases; junction bases outside the gene matches: 13. Germline CDR1 SGHRS, CDR2 YFSETQ. The CDR3 covers 16 residues. CDR3 coding DNA: TGCGCCAGCAGTTTGATGCGGGGGTTCTCGTCAGATACGCAGTATTTT. The encoded protein is CASSLMRGFSSDTQYF. Together with reference TRBV5-1 and TRBJ2-3, the CDR3 gives the full variable domain: KAGVTQTPRYLIKTRGQQVTLSCSPISGHRSVSWYQQTPGQGLQFLFEYFSETQRNKGNFPGRFSGRQFSNSRSEMNVSTLELGDSALYLCASSLMRGFSSDTQYFGPGTRLTVL.

The chain carries TRBV12-2 and TRBJ2-1; the table's D call TRBD2 went unverified against the DNA. TRBV12-2 is deemed a pseudogene. The CDR3 covers 16 residues. The DNA of the CDR3 is TGTGCAAGTCGCCCTCGGACTAGCGGGAGTTTCAATGAGCAGTTCTTC. Protein: CASRPRTSGSFNEQFF.

CDR3 sequence: CASSLFAGTGVEQYF. CDR3 DNA sequence: TGTGCCAGCAGCTTATTTGCCGGGACAGGGGTCGAGCAGTACTTC. This chain joins TRBV11-3 and TRBJ2-7, with 10 positions matching TRBD1. CDR1 is SGHNT, CDR2 YENEEA, per germline. The V segment lost 2 bases and the J segment 6 bases; nucleotides outside the gene matches: 7. This CDR3 has 15 residues.

V gene TRBV5-1 combines with J gene TRBJ2-7; 10 nucleotides agree with TRBD1. The CDR3 extends over 16 amino acids. The J segment lost 2 bases and the V segment lost 0 bases, leaving 5 bases of the junction unmatched. Germline assignment: CDR1 SGHRS and CDR2 YFSETQ. The chain's CDR3 is CASSLGPGQGTYEQYF. The CDR3 coding sequence is TGCGCCAGCAGCTTGGGGCCGGGACAGGGGACCTACGAGCAGTACTTC.

This clone was recorded only once. The rearrangement uses TRBV5-3 and TRBJ2-3, with no clear D. TRBV5-3 is reported as an ORF; its role is uncertain. The CDR3 sequence is 15 residues long. The V and J ends lost 1 base and 0 bases respectively, with 9 bases between them. Written as DNA, the CDR3 is TGTGCCAGAAGCTTGACAAGCCCAAGCACAGATACGCAGTATTTT. This sequence encodes CARSLTSPSTDTQYF.

This clone is a singleton in its sample. The missing conserved phenylalanine or tryptophan at the end of this CDR3 makes a read error likely. Because the CDR3's place on the DNA is in doubt, the DNA is left out and the CDR3 is given as listed by TCRdb. This chain joins TRBV5-4 and TRBJ2-6; the table names TRBD2, a call not compared with the DNA. Both ends counted, the CDR3 spans 12 residues. CDR1 and CDR2 (germline): SGHNT, YYREEE (reference sequence). CDR3 protein: CASSFYVAIGYL.

This clone was detected only once. V usage is TRBV5-8 and J usage is TRBJ1-5; TRBD1 aligns across 9 bases. Germline V gene sequence: CDR1 SGHTS, CDR2 YDEGEE. The CDR3 loop spans 16 amino acids. The V and J ends lost 4 bases and 5 bases, in that order; junction bases with no gene match: 10. The CDR3 bases are TGTGCCAGCAGCAGGGAGGGACAGGGAACGTATCAGCCCCAGCATTTT. It specifies CASSREGQGTYQPQHF.

The chain carries TRBV21-1 and TRBJ2-2; the D call of TRBD1 is as the table states it, not checked on the DNA. TRBV21-1 is a listed pseudogene. The CDR3 runs 21 residues. The CDR3 protein is CASSQGGIRDKGLVNTGELFF. The CDR3 coding sequence is TGTGCCAGCAGTCAAGGAGGTATCCGGGACAAGGGCCTCGTGAACACCGGGGAGCTGTTTTTT.

The V gene is TRBV5-1, the J gene TRBJ2-1, with TRBD1 matching over 8 bases. Germline loops: CDR1 SGHRS, CDR2 YFSETQ. This CDR3 region has 16 residues. V dropped 1 base and J dropped 1; count of bases not matched to a gene: 4. The CDR3 coding sequence is TGCGCCAGCAGCTTGCAGGGGGCGGTTTCCTACAATGAGCAGTTCTTC. This translates into CASSLQGAVSYNEQFF.